One and the same sample provided the 20 T cell receptor beta chains below, sequenced in a study of identical twins. TCRdb redid the calling of the 5' RACE reads with MiXCR, one entry per CDR3 protein. The sample holds roughly 690,000 distinct CDR3 sequences, roughly 20% seen once. The sample also formed part of further work on T cells expressing NK-cell markers.

Sequencing was carried out using PBMCs. The source is a woman under 30 in good health.

This clonotype was seen more than once but under ten times. The rearrangement joins TRBV2 to TRBJ2-1, with TRBD2 identical over 12 bases. The CDR3 is 20 amino acids. Germline V gene sequence: CDR1 SNHLY, CDR2 FYNNEI. The junction had 14 bases not matched to a gene; V was cut back by 5 bases and J by 0 bases. In nucleotides, the CDR3 is TGTGCCAGCAGTTTGCGGACTAGCGGGAACATGGTAAGCTCCTACAATGAGCAGTTCTTC. It encodes CASSLRTSGNMVSSYNEQFF.

This chain connects TRBV9 to TRBJ2-5; D not certain. The germline V gene has CDR1 SGDLS and CDR2 YYNGEE. This CDR3 has 14 amino acids. Trimming took off 0 bases at V and 1 base at J, with 7 bases between the two ends. DNA of the CDR3: TGTGCCAGCAGCGTAGAGGGCCGCCAAGAGACCCAGTACTTC. It specifies CASSVEGRQETQYF.

V gene TRBV10-3 combines with J gene TRBJ2-2; D gene ambiguous. Germline V lookup: CDR1 ENHRY, CDR2 SYGVKD. V was pared by 0 bases and J by 0 bases, with 5 bases between. CDR3 length: 15 residues. CDR3 sequence reads: CAISESSPNTGELFF. In nucleotides, the CDR3 is TGTGCCATCAGTGAGTCGTCCCCGAACACCGGGGAGCTGTTTTTT.

V usage is TRBV5-1 and J usage is TRBJ2-1; D is perhaps TRBD1 or TRBD2 (5 bases each). The CDR3 has 12 amino acids. Germline V gene lookup returns CDR1 SGHRS and CDR2 YFSETQ. With 3 bases removed from V and 7 bases from J, the gap between germline ends came to 8 bases. The CDR3 loop is CASSSWGNEQFF. The CDR3 DNA follows: TGCGCCAGCAGCTCGTGGGGGAATGAGCAGTTCTTC. Using reference TRBV5-1 and TRBJ2-1 for the parts outside the CDR3, the full variable domain is KAGVTQTPRYLIKTRGQQVTLSCSPISGHRSVSWYQQTPGQGLQFLFEYFSETQRNKGNFPGRFSGRQFSNSRSEMNVSTLELGDSALYLCASSSWGNEQFFGPGTRLTVL.

The sample holds a few counts of this clonotype. The CDR3 DNA reads as TGCAGTGCTATTCGGGGCACAGATACGCAGTATTTT. Translating it yields CSAIRGTDTQYF. The gene calls are TRBV20-1 and TRBJ2-3; no firm D call. V dropped 4 bases and J dropped 1 base, with 6 bases sitting between them. This CDR3 contains 12 residues. The germline V gene has CDR1 DFQATT and CDR2 SNEGSKA (reference sequence).

The rearrangement uses TRBV7-9 and TRBJ1-2; D remains ambiguous. V lost 1 base and J lost 10, with 7 bases in between. Per the germline V gene, CDR1 is SEHNR and CDR2 is FQNEAQ (reference sequence). The CDR3 extends over 11 amino acids. The CDR3 nucleotides are TGTGCCAGCAGCTTAGGGCAGCCCTACACCTTC. Its protein product is CASSLGQPYTF.

In this sample, this clonotype turned up a few times. V usage is TRBV20-1 and J usage is TRBJ1-1; 9 positions agree with TRBD1. The V and J ends lost 0 bases and 7 bases, in that order; junction bases with no gene match: 9. The length of the CDR3 is 15 residues. Germline V gene data show CDR1 as DFQATT and CDR2 as SNEGSKA (reference sequence). In DNA, the CDR3 is TGCAGTGCTAGAGATTGGGGGACAGGGCGCTATGAAGCTTTCTTT. It yields the protein CSARDWGTGRYEAFF.

The chain has TRBV7-9 and TRBJ1-3, with no clear D. From germline, CDR1 is SEHNR and CDR2 FQNEAQ (reference sequence). This CDR3 comprises 11 residues. The germline V and J ends were trimmed by 1 base and 15 bases, with 10 bases remaining between them. CDR3 nucleotides: TGTGCCAGCAGCTTAGGACCGGAGGCATATTTT. This sequence encodes CASSLGPEAYF.

The V call is TRBV12-5, the J call TRBJ2-5; D is ambiguous. Trimming shortened V by 2 bases and J by 5 bases, and 3 bases separated the two germline ends. This CDR3 has 11 amino acids. Germline V lookup: CDR1 LGHNT, CDR2 FRNRAP. The CDR3 sequence is CASGLSETQYF. The CDR3 nucleotides are TGTGCTAGTGGTTTGTCGGAGACCCAGTACTTC.

The J gene is TRBJ2-7, the V gene TRBV3-1; tentatively, D is TRBD2 (6 bases). The CDR3 is 14 amino acids. Germline-derived CDR1 and CDR2 are LGHDT and YNNKEL (reference sequence). The V end was cut by 1 base, the J end by 6 bases, with 13 bases between. The CDR3 sequence is CASSQGRGGSEQYF. The CDR3 bases are TGTGCCAGCAGCCAAGGAAGGGGAGGCTCCGAGCAGTACTTC.

This clonotype was observed many times. The chain combines TRBV20-1 with TRBJ2-3; 7 nucleotides match TRBD2. Germline V CDR1 and CDR2: DFQATT, SNEGSKA (reference sequence). V was pared by 1 base and J by 3 bases, with 4 bases of the junction left unmatched. This CDR3 has 14 residues. This CDR3 is CSARGGGGTDTQYF. The CDR3 coding sequence is TGCAGTGCTAGAGGAGGCGGGGGTACAGATACGCAGTATTTT.

This clonotype was found once. The chain joins TRBV5-1 to TRBJ2-2, with D tentatively TRBD2 (7 bases). V dropped 6 bases and J dropped 5 bases, with 14 bases sitting between them. This CDR3 is 14 amino acids long. Germline-derived CDR1 and CDR2 are SGHRS and YFSETQ. The CDR3 DNA reads as TGCGCCAGCAATGGCGGGGGCTTAACCGGGGAGCTGTTTTTT. Encoded protein: CASNGGGLTGELFF.

This clonotype was counted only a few times. This rearrangement joins TRBV20-1 to TRBJ2-5, with no clear D. The germline gives CDR1 DFQATT, CDR2 SNEGSKA (reference sequence). The CDR3 runs 12 residues. Trimming left V 3 bases short and J 7 bases short, with 12 bases between. The DNA for the CDR3 is TGCAGTGCTAGTGTGGAGCGCGGGACCCAGTACTTC. It encodes CSASVERGTQYF.

The chain carries TRBV6-1 and TRBJ1-4; possible D gene TRBD1, 6 bases. This CDR3 has 17 amino acids. V dropped 7 bases and J dropped 3 bases, with 21 bases sitting between them. CDR1 and CDR2 from the germline V gene are MNHNS and SASEGT. The CDR3 is CASITGLAGVANEKLFF. As DNA, the CDR3 is TGTGCCAGCATCACGGGGCTCGCAGGGGTCGCTAATGAAAAACTGTTTTTT.

The J gene is TRBJ2-3, the V gene TRBV3-1, with no clear D. Trimming removed 3 bases at V and 5 bases at J, with 15 bases between. Germline loops: CDR1 LGHDT, CDR2 YNNKEL (reference sequence). The CDR3 totals 15 residues. The CDR3 loop is CASSQRLHPEDTQYF. CDR3 bases: TGTGCCAGCAGCCAGCGTCTTCACCCCGAAGATACGCAGTATTTT.

The table lists this clonotype with a few counts. The rearrangement links TRBV12-3 or TRBV12-4 to TRBJ2-1; D is ambiguous. The germline V and J ends were trimmed by 4 bases and 5 bases, with 12 bases remaining between them. The CDR3 runs to 14 residues. The CDR3 DNA is TGTGCCAGCAGTTCTCGACTTTTCGACAATGAGCAGTTCTTC. Translation gives CASSSRLFDNEQFF.

The chain has TRBV5-1 and TRBJ2-2, with TRBD1 matching over 7 bases. V lost 4 bases, J lost 8 bases, and 5 bases stayed unmatched. The CDR3 has 13 residues. Germline V gene sequence: CDR1 SGHRS, CDR2 YFSETQ. In DNA form, the CDR3 reads TGCGCCAGCAGCCGACAGGGTGGAGGGGAGCTGTTTTTT. This codes for CASSRQGGGELFF.

This clonotype was recorded at least ten times. The chain recombines TRBV2 with TRBJ1-1; no reliable D call. The V gene lost 4 bases and the J gene lost 4 bases, with 10 bases spanning the gap. The CDR3 has 13 amino acids. Germline-derived CDR1 and CDR2 are SNHLY and FYNNEI. Here the CDR3 DNA reads TGTGCCAGCAGTGGCGAGGTTTCCACTGAAGCTTTCTTT. It yields the protein CASSGEVSTEAFF. The whole variable domain, remainder taken from reference TRBV2 and TRBJ1-1, is EPEVTQTPSHQVTQMGQEVILRCVPISNHLYFYWYRQILGQKVEFLVSFYNNEISEKSEIFDDQFSVERPDGSNFTLKIRSTKLEDSAMYFCASSGEVSTEAFFGQGTRLTVV.

This rearrangement joins TRBV10-3 to TRBJ1-6; D is perhaps TRBD1 (5 bases). The CDR3 has 13 amino acids. CDR1 and CDR2 from the germline V gene are ENHRY and SYGVKD. The germline V and J ends were trimmed by 8 bases and 8 bases, with 13 bases remaining between them. The chain's CDR3 is CAIGPGGDSPLHF. The CDR3 nucleotides are TGTGCCATCGGCCCCGGGGGTGATTCACCCCTCCACTTT.

The rearrangement uses TRBV7-9 and TRBJ2-3, with 9 positions matching TRBD1. V dropped 7 bases and J dropped 4; count of bases not matched to a gene: 9. The CDR3 is 15 amino acids. The germline V gene encodes CDR1 SEHNR and CDR2 FQNEAQ (reference sequence). The CDR3 DNA follows: TGTGCCAGCAAGGGACAGGGAGGAGTGGCAGATACGCAGTATTTT. Amino acids: CASKGQGGVADTQYF. The full variable domain, its missing parts supplied by reference TRBV7-9 and TRBJ2-3, is DTGVSQNPRHKITKRGQNVTFRCDPISEHNRLYWYRQTLGQGPEFLTYFQNEAQLEKSRLLSDRFSAERPKGSFSTLEIQRTEQGDSAMYLCASKGQGGVADTQYFGPGTRLTVL.